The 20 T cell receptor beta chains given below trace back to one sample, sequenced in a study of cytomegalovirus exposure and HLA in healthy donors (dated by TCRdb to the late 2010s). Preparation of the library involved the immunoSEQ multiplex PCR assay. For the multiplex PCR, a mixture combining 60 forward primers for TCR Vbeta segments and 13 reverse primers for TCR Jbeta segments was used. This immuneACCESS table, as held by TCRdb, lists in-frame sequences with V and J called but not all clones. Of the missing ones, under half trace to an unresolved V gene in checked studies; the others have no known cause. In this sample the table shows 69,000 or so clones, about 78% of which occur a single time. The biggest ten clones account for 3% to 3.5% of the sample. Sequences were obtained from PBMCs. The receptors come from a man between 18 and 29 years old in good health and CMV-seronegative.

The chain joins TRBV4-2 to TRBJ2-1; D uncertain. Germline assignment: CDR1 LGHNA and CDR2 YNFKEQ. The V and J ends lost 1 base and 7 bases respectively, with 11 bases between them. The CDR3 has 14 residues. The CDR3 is CASSQVEAANEQFF. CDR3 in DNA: TGTGCCAGCAGCCAAGTTGAGGCGGCTAATGAGCAGTTCTTC.

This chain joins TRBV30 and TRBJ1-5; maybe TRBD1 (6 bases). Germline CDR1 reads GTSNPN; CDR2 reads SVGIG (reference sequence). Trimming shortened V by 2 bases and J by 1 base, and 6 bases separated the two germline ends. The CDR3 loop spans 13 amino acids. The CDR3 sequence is CAWSQGSNQPQHF. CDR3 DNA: TGTGCCTGGAGTCAGGGGAGCAATCAGCCCCAGCATTTT. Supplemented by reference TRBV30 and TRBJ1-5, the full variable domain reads SQTIHQWPATLVQPVGSPLSLECTVEGTSNPNLYWYRQAAGRGLQLLFYSVGIGQISSEVPQNLSASRPQDRQFILSSKKLLLSDSGFYLCAWSQGSNQPQHFGDGTRLSIL.

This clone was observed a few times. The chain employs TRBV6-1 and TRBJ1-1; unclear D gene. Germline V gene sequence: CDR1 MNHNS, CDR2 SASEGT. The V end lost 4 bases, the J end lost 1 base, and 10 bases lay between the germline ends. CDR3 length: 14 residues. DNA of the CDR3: TGTGCCAGCAGTGTCTTAACTGGGAACACTGAAGCTTTCTTT. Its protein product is CASSVLTGNTEAFF.

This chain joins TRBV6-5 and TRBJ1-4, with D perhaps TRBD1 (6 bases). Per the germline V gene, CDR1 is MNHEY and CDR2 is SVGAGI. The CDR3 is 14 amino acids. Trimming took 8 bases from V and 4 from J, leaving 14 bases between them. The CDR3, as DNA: TGTGCCAGCTCTCCCAGGGGCTTTAATGAAAAACTGTTTTTT. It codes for CASSPRGFNEKLFF.

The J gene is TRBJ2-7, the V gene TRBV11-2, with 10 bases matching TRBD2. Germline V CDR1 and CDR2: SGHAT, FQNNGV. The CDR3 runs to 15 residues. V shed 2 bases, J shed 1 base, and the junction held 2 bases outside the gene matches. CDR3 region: CASSLSGGASYEQYV. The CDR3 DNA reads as TGTGCCAGCAGCTTAAGCGGGGGGGCGTCCTACGAGCAGTACGTC.

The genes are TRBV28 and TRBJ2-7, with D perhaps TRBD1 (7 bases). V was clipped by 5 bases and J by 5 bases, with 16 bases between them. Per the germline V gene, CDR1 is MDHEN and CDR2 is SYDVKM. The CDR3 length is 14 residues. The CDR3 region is CASSPDREEDEQYF. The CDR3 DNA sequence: TGTGCCAGCAGTCCCGACAGGGAGGAAGACGAGCAGTACTTC.

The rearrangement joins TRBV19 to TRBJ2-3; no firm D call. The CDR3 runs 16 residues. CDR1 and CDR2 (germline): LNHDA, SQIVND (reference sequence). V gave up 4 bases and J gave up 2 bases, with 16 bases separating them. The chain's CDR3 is CASSTSGRLDTDTQYF. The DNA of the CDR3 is TGTGCCAGTAGTACCTCGGGTAGGTTGGACACAGATACGCAGTATTTT.

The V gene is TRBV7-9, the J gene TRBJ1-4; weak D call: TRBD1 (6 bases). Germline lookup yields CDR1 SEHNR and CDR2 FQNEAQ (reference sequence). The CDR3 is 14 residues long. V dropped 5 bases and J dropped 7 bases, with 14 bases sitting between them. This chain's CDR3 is CASSPDSPLEKLFF. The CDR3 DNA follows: TGTGCCAGCAGCCCGGACAGTCCCCTTGAAAAACTGTTTTTT.

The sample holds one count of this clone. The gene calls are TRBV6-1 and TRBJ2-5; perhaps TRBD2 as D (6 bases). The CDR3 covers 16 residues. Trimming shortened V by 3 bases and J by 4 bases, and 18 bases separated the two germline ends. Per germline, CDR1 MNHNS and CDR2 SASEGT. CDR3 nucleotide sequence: TGTGCCAGCAGTGAGTTTGCGACTAGGGCTCTAGAGACCCAGTACTTC. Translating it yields CASSEFATRALETQYF.

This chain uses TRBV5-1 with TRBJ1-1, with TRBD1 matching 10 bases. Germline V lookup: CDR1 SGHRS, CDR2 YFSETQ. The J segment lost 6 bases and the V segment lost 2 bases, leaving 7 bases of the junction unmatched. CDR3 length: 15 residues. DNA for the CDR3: TGCGCCAGCAGCTTAGGGACAGGGGCGCTGTCTGAAGCTTTCTTT. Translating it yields CASSLGTGALSEAFF. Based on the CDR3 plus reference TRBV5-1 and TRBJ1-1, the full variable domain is KAGVTQTPRYLIKTRGQQVTLSCSPISGHRSVSWYQQTPGQGLQFLFEYFSETQRNKGNFPGRFSGRQFSNSRSEMNVSTLELGDSALYLCASSLGTGALSEAFFGQGTRLTVV.

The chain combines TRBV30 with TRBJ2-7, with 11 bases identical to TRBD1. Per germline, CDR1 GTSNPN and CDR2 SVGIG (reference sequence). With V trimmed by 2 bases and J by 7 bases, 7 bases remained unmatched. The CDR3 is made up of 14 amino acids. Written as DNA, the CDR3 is TGTGCCTGGAGTATTGGACAGGGGGCGGGGGAGCAGTACTTC. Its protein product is CAWSIGQGAGEQYF.

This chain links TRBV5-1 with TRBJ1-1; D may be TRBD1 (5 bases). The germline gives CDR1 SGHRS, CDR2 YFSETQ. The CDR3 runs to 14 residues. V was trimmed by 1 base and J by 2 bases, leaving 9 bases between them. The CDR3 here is CASSLLGGNTEAFF. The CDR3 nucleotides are TGCGCCAGCAGCTTGTTGGGGGGTAACACTGAAGCTTTCTTT.

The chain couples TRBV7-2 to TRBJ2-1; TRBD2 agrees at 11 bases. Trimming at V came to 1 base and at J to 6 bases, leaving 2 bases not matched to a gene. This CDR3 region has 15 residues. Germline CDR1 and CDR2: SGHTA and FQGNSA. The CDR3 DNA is TGTGCCAGCAGCTTAGGACTAGCGGGGTTCAATGAGCAGTTCTTC. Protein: CASSLGLAGFNEQFF.

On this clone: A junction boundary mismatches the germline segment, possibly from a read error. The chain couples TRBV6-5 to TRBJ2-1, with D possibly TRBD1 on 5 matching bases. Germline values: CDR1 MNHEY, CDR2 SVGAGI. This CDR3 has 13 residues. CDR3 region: CASSWGFNNERFF. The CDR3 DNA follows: TGTGCCAGCAGTTGGGGCTTCAACAATGAGCGGTTCTTC.

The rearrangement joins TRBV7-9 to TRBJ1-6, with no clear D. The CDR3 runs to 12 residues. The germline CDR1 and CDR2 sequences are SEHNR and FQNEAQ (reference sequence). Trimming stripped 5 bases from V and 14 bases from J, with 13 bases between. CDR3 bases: TGTGCCAGCAGCATCGTCGAGAGTTCCCTCCACTTT. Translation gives CASSIVESSLHF.

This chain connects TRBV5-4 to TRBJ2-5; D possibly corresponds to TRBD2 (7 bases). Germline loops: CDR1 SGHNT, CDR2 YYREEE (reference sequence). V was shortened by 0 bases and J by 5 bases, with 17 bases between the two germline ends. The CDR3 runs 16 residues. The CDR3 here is CASSLGRGGFWETQYF. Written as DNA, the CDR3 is TGTGCCAGCAGCTTGGGCAGGGGAGGGTTTTGGGAGACCCAGTACTTC.

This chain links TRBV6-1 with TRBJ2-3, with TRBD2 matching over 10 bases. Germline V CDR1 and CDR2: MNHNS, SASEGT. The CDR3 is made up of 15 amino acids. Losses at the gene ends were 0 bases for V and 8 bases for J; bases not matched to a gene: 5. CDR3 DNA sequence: TGTGCCAGCAGTGAAGCTAGCGGGGGGTTGGTTACGCAGTATTTT. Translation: CASSEASGGLVTQYF.

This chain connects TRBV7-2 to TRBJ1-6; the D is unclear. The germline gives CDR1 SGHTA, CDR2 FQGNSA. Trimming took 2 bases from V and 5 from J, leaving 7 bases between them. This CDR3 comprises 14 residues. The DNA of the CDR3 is TGTGCCAGCAGCTTACGGGGAGATAATTCACCCCTCCACTTT. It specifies CASSLRGDNSPLHF.

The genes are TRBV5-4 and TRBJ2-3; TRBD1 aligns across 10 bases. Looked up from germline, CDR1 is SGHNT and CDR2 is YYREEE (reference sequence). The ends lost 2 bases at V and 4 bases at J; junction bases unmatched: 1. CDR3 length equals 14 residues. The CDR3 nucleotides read TGTGCCAGCAGCTTAGGACAGGGGGCAGATACGCAGTATTTT. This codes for CASSLGQGADTQYF.

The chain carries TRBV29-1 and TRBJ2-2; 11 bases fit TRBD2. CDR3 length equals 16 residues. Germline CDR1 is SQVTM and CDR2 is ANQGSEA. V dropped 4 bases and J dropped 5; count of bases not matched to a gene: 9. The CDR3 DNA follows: TGCAGCGTTGGTACACTAGCGGGGGCGGGAACCGGGGAGCTGTTTTTT. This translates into CSVGTLAGAGTGELFF.